This note documents a single TCR beta chain sequence. Its antigen is still unknown. This sample stems from a study of beta chain features in type 1 diabetes. It was via CD45RO/CCR7/CD25/CD127/CD95/CD27 that CD4+ naive, central memory, regulatory and stem cell-like memory cells were sorted. Purity above 95% was achieved in all sorted populations. The CDR3 loop spans 10 amino acids. Trimming cost V 6 bases and J 5 bases, with 4 bases left between them. Per the germline V gene, CDR1 is MDHEN and CDR2 is SYDVKM. Expressed TCRB transcripts were sequenced because the entire RNA isolate underwent reverse transcription. The assay was immunoSEQ multiplex PCR, and TCRdb's table has in-frame clones only and misses some. The repertoire holds 810,000 or so clones, 15% to 20% seen once, with 0.023% in the top ten. General study findings and limits: HLA influence on TCRB rearrangement stayed unresolved here. A possible short-template PCR bias applies equally to patients and controls.

The chain recombines TRBV28 with TRBJ1-2, with no clear D. The source is a woman younger than 30 in good health. Material for sequencing was naive CD4+ T cells from blood. CDR3 in amino acids: CASSGYGYTF. The CDR3 nucleotides are TGTGCCAGCAGCGGATATGGCTACACCTTC.